The 18 T cell receptor beta chains listed next were all sequenced from one sample in a study of cytomegalovirus exposure and HLA in healthy donors. Both 60 Vbeta primers and 13 Jbeta primers went into the PCR. Method: immunoSEQ multiplex PCR; TCRdb's copy keeps in-frame clones and lacks some. The sample holds about 200,000 clones, around 79% seen once. The sample comprised PBMCs. The receptors derive from a male donor in good health and CMV-seropositive.

V and J are TRBV4-3 and TRBJ2-5, with D possibly matching TRBD1 (5 bases). There are 15 residues in the CDR3. V lost 2 bases and J lost 2, with 12 bases in between. The germline V gene encodes CDR1 LGHNA and CDR2 YSLEER. The CDR3 DNA is TGCGCCAGCAGCCAAAACAGGCTAGAGCAAGAGACCCAGTACTTC. Translated: CASSQNRLEQETQYF.

The chain is built from TRBV7-8 and TRBJ2-3; TRBD1 might be the D (6 bases). Germline values: CDR1 SGHVS, CDR2 FQNEAQ. Trimming took off 0 bases at V and 6 bases at J, with 13 bases between the two ends. The CDR3 contains 15 residues. The CDR3 DNA reads as TGTGCCAGCAGCTTAGCGCAGACAGGTTTGGATACGCAGTATTTT. Translation: CASSLAQTGLDTQYF.

The chain couples TRBV27 to TRBJ1-3; a possible D gene is TRBD1 (5 bases). Trimming removed 6 bases from V and 0 bases from J, with 9 bases in between. CDR3 size: 14 residues. CDR1 and CDR2 (germline): MNHEY, SMNVEV (reference sequence). CDR3 DNA: TGTGCCAGCAGGGGGGGAAGCTCTGGAAACACCATATATTTT. Amino acid sequence: CASRGGSSGNTIYF.

This clone was recorded a few times. V usage is TRBV6-1 and J usage is TRBJ2-7; D is uncertain. This CDR3 is 13 amino acids long. Trimming took off 8 bases at V and 2 bases at J, with 13 bases between the two ends. CDR1 and CDR2 from the germline V gene are MNHNS and SASEGT. CDR3 residues: CASWADYAYEQYF. The CDR3 DNA follows: TGTGCCAGCTGGGCCGATTACGCCTACGAGCAGTACTTC.

V usage is TRBV7-2 and J usage is TRBJ2-2; TRBD2 agrees at 11 bases. Germline V gene data show CDR1 as SGHTA and CDR2 as FQGNSA. The CDR3 length is 15 residues. The V gene end was trimmed by 5 bases and the J gene end by 4 bases; junction bases not matched to a gene: 3. CDR3 nucleotide sequence: TGTGCCAGCAGCCTTAGCGGGGGGGCCACCGGGGAGCTGTTTTTT. Its protein product is CASSLSGGATGELFF.

The chain is built from TRBV9 and TRBJ2-5, with D perhaps TRBD1 (5 bases). Germline assignment: CDR1 SGDLS and CDR2 YYNGEE. V lost 0 bases, J lost 3 bases, and 12 bases lay in between. The CDR3 spans 15 residues. As DNA, the CDR3 is TGTGCCAGCAGCGTAGGTTGGGGCAGGGAAGAGACCCAGTACTTC. Translation gives CASSVGWGREETQYF.

The chain has TRBV13 and TRBJ2-3; TRBD1 agrees at 9 bases. CDR1 PRHDT and CDR2 FYEKMQ come from the germline V gene (reference sequence). V shed 2 bases and J 6 bases; nucleotides not matched to a gene: 12. This CDR3 is 17 amino acids long. The CDR3 here is CASSLFPGQGRYDTQYF. CDR3 nucleotides: TGTGCCAGCAGCTTATTCCCGGGACAGGGTCGGTATGATACGCAGTATTTT.

This clone was observed once. The genes are TRBV7-2 and TRBJ2-1; TRBD2 is a possible D gene (6 bases). The V and J ends lost 5 bases and 9 bases respectively, with 20 bases between them. Germline V gene sequence: CDR1 SGHTA, CDR2 FQGNSA. This CDR3 has 15 residues. Here the CDR3 reads CASSLGSLPRGEQFF. As DNA, the CDR3 is TGTGCCAGCAGCCTCGGGAGCTTGCCGAGGGGTGAGCAGTTCTTC.

The chain recombines TRBV6-6 with TRBJ2-7, with 7 bases that match TRBD2. Trimming took 8 bases from V and 6 from J; bases not matched to a gene: 13. The length of the CDR3 is 14 residues. Germline V gives CDR1 MNHNY, CDR2 SVGAGI (reference sequence). The CDR3 loop is CASQTGGSGSEQYF. In DNA form, the CDR3 reads TGTGCCAGCCAGACGGGCGGGAGTGGAAGCGAGCAGTACTTC.

The CDR3, as DNA: TGTGCCAGCAGCTCCCCGGGACAGGCCCCCTACGAGCAGTACTTC. Translation: CASSSPGQAPYEQYF. The V and J genes are TRBV7-2 and TRBJ2-7; 8 nucleotides agree with TRBD1. CDR3 length: 15 residues. CDR1 is SGHTA and CDR2 is FQGNSA in the germline V gene. The J segment lost 2 bases and the V segment lost 4 bases, leaving 7 bases of the junction unmatched.

This chain links TRBV5-6 with TRBJ2-7; possible D gene TRBD1, 7 bases. V lost 2 bases and J lost 6, with 18 bases in between. The germline CDR1 and CDR2 sequences are SGHDT and YYEEEE. This CDR3 is 15 amino acids long. The CDR3: CASSFIDRAEGEQYF. As DNA, the CDR3 is TGTGCCAGCAGCTTTATTGACAGGGCGGAGGGCGAGCAGTACTTC.

This rearrangement joins TRBV28 to TRBJ2-7, with TRBD1 identical over 7 bases. The junction had 10 bases not matched to a gene; V was cut back by 3 bases and J by 5 bases. Looked up from germline, CDR1 is MDHEN and CDR2 is SYDVKM. This CDR3 spans 15 amino acids. The CDR3 reads CASSFGGRGKDEQYF. DNA of the CDR3: TGTGCCAGCAGTTTCGGAGGCAGGGGGAAGGACGAGCAGTACTTC.

This sequence joins TRBV7-2 and TRBJ1-1; tentatively, D is TRBD1 (5 bases). In germline, CDR1 is SGHTA, CDR2 FQGNSA. V was trimmed by 5 bases and J by 1 base, leaving 17 bases between them. The CDR3 totals 16 residues. DNA for the CDR3: TGTGCCAGCAGCCCCAACGGGGGGTGGGCGAACACTGAAGCTTTCTTT. As protein: CASSPNGGWANTEAFF.

The chain employs TRBV28 and TRBJ2-1; D unclear. The germline V gene has CDR1 MDHEN and CDR2 SYDVKM. The CDR3 contains 11 residues. Trimming removed 6 bases at V and 4 bases at J, with 4 bases between. The CDR3 sequence: CASSGYNEQFF. For the CDR3, the DNA is TGTGCCAGCAGCGGTTACAATGAGCAGTTCTTC.

A few counts support this clone. CDR3 bases: TGTGCCAGCAGCAAGGGGCGCAGTGGCTACACCTTC. It translates to CASSKGRSGYTF. The V call is TRBV21-1, the J call TRBJ1-2; TRBD1, the table's D call, lacks a check against the DNA. TRBV21-1 is a recognized pseudogene. This CDR3 comprises 12 residues.

A single count supports this clone. The J gene is TRBJ1-1, the V gene TRBV7-2; D might be TRBD1 (6 bases). CDR1 SGHTA and CDR2 FQGNSA come from the germline V gene. V was pared by 5 bases and J by 3 bases, with 25 bases between. The CDR3 runs to 18 residues. The CDR3 DNA sequence: TGTGCCAGCAGCCCTGGTATAGGACGAGGAGAGGGGGACACTGAAGCTTTCTTT. This gives the protein CASSPGIGRGEGDTEAFF.

The rearrangement joins TRBV2 to TRBJ2-5; TRBD2 might be the D (5 bases). This CDR3 contains 12 residues. V lost 3 bases and J 3 bases, leaving 5 bases between the germline ends. The germline V gene encodes CDR1 SNHLY and CDR2 FYNNEI. The CDR3 reads CASSEREETQYF. DNA of the CDR3: TGTGCCAGCAGTGAGAGGGAAGAGACCCAGTACTTC.

The V call is TRBV4-1, the J call TRBJ1-5; TRBD1 aligns across 8 bases. After removal of 0 bases from V and 6 bases from J, the junction contained 4 bases not matched to a gene. The CDR3 loop spans 15 amino acids. The germline V gene encodes CDR1 MGHRA and CDR2 YSYEKL. The CDR3 spells CASSQDGQGRQPQHF. Written as DNA, the CDR3 is TGCGCCAGCAGCCAAGACGGACAGGGACGTCAGCCCCAGCATTTT.